The sequence of this TCR beta chain was determined in a study of T cells after somatic rescue of genetic block. Profiling relied on immunoSEQ multiplex PCR, and the TCRdb table lists in-frame clones only, not all of them. The table lists some 90,000 clones, around 89% of them singletons. Germline assignment: CDR1 SGHTA and CDR2 FQGNSA. Trimming pared 5 bases from V and 0 bases from J, leaving 2 bases between. There are 13 residues in the CDR3. The source of this sequence is a woman under 30. The sample was peripheral blood mononuclear cells (PBMCs). V and J are TRBV7-2 and TRBJ2-6; D not resolved. Here the CDR3 reads CASSTSGANVLTF. In DNA, the CDR3 is TGTGCCAGCAGCACCTCTGGGGCCAACGTCCTGACTTTC.